This T cell receptor beta chain was identified during a study of blood T cells in healthy people across ages. The sample holds a few counts of this clonotype. Its antigen is still unknown. A J-beta primer mix and a sample-barcoded 5' primer were used in a second PCR of roughly 6 to 12 cycles. Samples each returned at least 3 million CDR3-containing paired-end reads. Each CDR3 protein gets one entry after TCRdb re-called the 5' RACE reads with MiXCR. This sample has 1.5 million to 2 million distinct CDR3 sequences; roughly 30% occur once, and the top ten carry 7% to 9%. The CDR3 is 17 amino acids. The germline V and J ends were trimmed by 0 bases and 0 bases, with 16 bases remaining between them. CDR1 and CDR2 (germline): SGHRS, YFSETQ. Points from the study as a whole: Naive T cell percentage showed a strong correlation with the diversity of TCR beta. PBMCs left unsorted prevented a conclusive naive versus antigen-experienced comparison.

Healthy Caucasian individuals from Russia aged about 6 to 95 served as donors. Sequencing was carried out using blood. This TCR came from a woman aged 25 to 39 in good health. The V and J genes are TRBV5-1 and TRBJ2-7, with TRBD2 as a possible D gene (5 bases). CDR3 sequence (DNA): TGCGCCAGCAGCTTGGAGCTATATCAAGGGAGCTCCTACGAGCAGTACTTC. Translating it yields CASSLELYQGSSYEQYF.